The entry below describes one T cell receptor beta chain. Germline-derived CDR1 and CDR2 are SGHDT and YYEEEE. The CDR3 runs to 15 residues. V was clipped by 3 bases and J by 1 base; unmatched bases: 6. This entry comes from a study of T cell changes during pregnancy in multiple sclerosis. The repertoire was sequenced with immunoSEQ multiplex PCR; TCRdb's copy has only in-frame clones and lacks some. The table has 35,000 to 50,000 clones, approximately 91% seen once. The V and J genes are TRBV5-6 and TRBJ1-2; TRBD1 aligns across 7 bases. Sample: CD8+ T cells from peripheral blood mononuclear cells, taken in the third trimester of pregnancy. This receptor was obtained from a female donor with multiple sclerosis, enrolled in a pregnancy study. The CDR3 nucleotides read TGTGCCAGCAGCTACAGGGACAGCGTTAACTATGGCTACACCTTC. Encoded protein: CASSYRDSVNYGYTF. The variable domain in full, completed from reference TRBV5-6 and TRBJ1-2, reads DAGVTQSPTHLIKTRGQQVTLRCSPKSGHDTVSWYQQALGQGPQFIFQYYEEEERQRGNFPDRFSGHQFPNYSSELNVNALLLGDSALYLCASSYRDSVNYGYTFGSGTRLTVV.